Listed here is a single T cell receptor (beta chain). CDR1 is MNHEY and CDR2 is SVGAGI in the germline V gene. There are 15 residues in the CDR3. The V end lost 6 bases, the J end lost 8 bases, and 17 bases lay between the germline ends. The sample belongs to a study of blood T cell repertoires in COVID-19. TCRdb's table, derived via immunoSEQ multiplex PCR, lists solely in-frame clones and lacks some. The table lists approximately 50,000 clones, about 80% of them singletons. The sample was peripheral blood. The V call is TRBV6-5, the J call TRBJ1-6; D is perhaps TRBD1 (6 bases). The TCR sequence derives from a man aged 65-85 years with acute or convalescent COVID-19. CDR3 region: CASRHNRVSDSPLHF. The CDR3 DNA follows: TGTGCCAGCAGGCACAACAGGGTGTCTGATTCACCCCTCCACTTT.